The 26 T cell receptor beta chains presented below share a single source sample, sequenced in a study of blood T cells in healthy people across ages. The use of a sample-barcoded 5' primer and a J-beta primer mix characterized a second PCR of about 7 to 12 cycles. TCRdb re-analysed the 5' RACE reads in MiXCR, keeping a single row per CDR3 protein. The sample has roughly 800,000 distinct CDR3 sequences, 58% seen once. Material: blood. These receptors were collected from a man under 40 in good health.

The rearrangement uses TRBV20-1 and TRBJ1-2, with unresolved D. The V end lost 6 bases, the J end lost 0 bases, and 26 bases lay between the germline ends. The CDR3 has 18 amino acids. The V gene's germline CDR1 is DFQATT and CDR2 SNEGSKA (reference sequence). This chain's CDR3 is CSASPPPEYTTSNYGYTF. CDR3 sequence (DNA): TGCAGTGCATCGCCTCCCCCGGAATATACCACTTCTAACTATGGCTACACCTTC.

About this clonotype: Germline and junction disagree at one end, which may indicate a read error. The chain couples TRBV7-9 to TRBJ1-1; D not certain. The CDR3 is 14 amino acids. CDR1 is SEHNR and CDR2 is FQNEAQ in the germline V gene (reference sequence). The CDR3 coding sequence is TGTGCCAGCAGCTTCGGGCGGGGTGATACTGAAACTTTCTTT. This gives the protein CASSFGRGDTETFF.

This clonotype has a handful of counts. The gene calls are TRBV7-2 and TRBJ2-5; perhaps TRBD2 as D (6 bases). The CDR3 has 13 residues. The V gene lost 6 bases and the J gene lost 1 base, with 9 bases spanning the gap. The germline V gene encodes CDR1 SGHTA and CDR2 FQGNSA. This CDR3 reads CASRRGIQETQYF. Here the CDR3 DNA reads TGTGCCAGCAGACGGGGGATCCAAGAGACCCAGTACTTC.

The CDR3 sequence is CASSFLGTSGSFFNNEQFF. DNA for the CDR3: TGTGCCAGCAGCTTTCTCGGGACTAGCGGGAGTTTCTTCAACAATGAGCAGTTCTTC. This rearrangement joins TRBV7-8 to TRBJ2-1, with 14 bases identical to TRBD2. Germline-derived CDR1 and CDR2 are SGHVS and FQNEAQ. V trimming: 3 bases; J trimming: 5 bases; junction bases outside the gene matches: 12. The length of the CDR3 is 19 residues.

The chain has TRBV5-1 and TRBJ2-5, with 11 bases that match TRBD1. The V gene end was trimmed by 4 bases and the J gene end by 11 bases; junction bases not matched to a gene: 10. CDR3 size: 14 residues. Germline loops: CDR1 SGHRS, CDR2 YFSETQ. The CDR3 spells CASSGTGTGGVQYF. The CDR3 nucleotides read TGCGCCAGCAGCGGGACCGGGACAGGGGGTGTGCAGTACTTC.

This clonotype appeared once. The rearrangement links TRBV15 to TRBJ1-2, with D perhaps TRBD1 (5 bases). V lost 1 base and J 7 bases, leaving 13 bases between the germline ends. The CDR3 has 14 residues. In germline, CDR1 is LNHNV, CDR2 YYDKDF (reference sequence). The CDR3 DNA reads as TGTGCCACCAGCAGAGGGGAGGGGAGTGGTGGCTACACCTTC. The encoded protein is CATSRGEGSGGYTF.

The V call is TRBV29-1, the J call TRBJ2-3, with 9 bases aligning to TRBD2. J was trimmed by 2 bases and V by 4 bases; bases with no gene match: 19. Germline assignment: CDR1 SQVTM and CDR2 ANQGSEA. There are 19 residues in the CDR3. CDR3 bases: TGCAGCGTTGCTCCCCTCCGACTAGCGGCGGGGCCAAACACAGATACGCAGTATTTT. This translates into CSVAPLRLAAGPNTDTQYF.

This rearrangement joins TRBV2 to TRBJ2-3, with a weak D call TRBD2 (6 bases). Trimming removed 8 bases from V and 0 bases from J, with 9 bases in between. CDR1 is SNHLY, CDR2 FYNNEI, per germline. The length of the CDR3 is 13 residues. The CDR3 protein is CASGGSSTDTQYF. In DNA form, the CDR3 reads TGTGCCAGCGGAGGGAGTAGCACAGATACGCAGTATTTT.

The V gene is TRBV29-1, the J gene TRBJ2-7; 8 nucleotides match TRBD2. Unmatched junction bases numbered 7, after V lost 3 bases and J lost 3 bases. The length of the CDR3 is 14 residues. The V gene's germline CDR1 is SQVTM and CDR2 ANQGSEA. CDR3 DNA sequence: TGCAGCGTTGAGATAGCGGGATTAAACTACGAGCAGTACTTC. Translating it yields CSVEIAGLNYEQYF.

The chain links TRBV12-3 or TRBV12-4 to TRBJ1-5; TRBD1 might be the D (5 bases). The CDR3 covers 13 residues. V lost 3 bases to trimming and J lost 9 bases, with 12 bases between them. The CDR3 here is CASSLGELRPQHF. Here the CDR3 DNA reads TGTGCCAGCAGTTTGGGGGAGTTACGGCCCCAGCATTTT.

This clonotype came up many times. DNA for the CDR3: TGTGCCAGCAAATCTAGTTTTATGATGGTGGGCGGGCAGTTCTTC. It yields the protein CASKSSFMMVGGQFF. The V gene is TRBV6-5, the J gene TRBJ2-1; D unclear. This CDR3 spans 15 amino acids. The germline gives CDR1 MNHEY, CDR2 SVGAGI. V lost 7 bases, J lost 12 bases, and 25 bases lay in between.

The chain carries TRBV6-1 and TRBJ2-1; TRBD2 might be the D (5 bases). CDR3 length: 15 amino acids. V was clipped by 4 bases and J by 7 bases, with 17 bases between them. CDR1 MNHNS and CDR2 SASEGT come from the germline V gene. CDR3 amino acids: CASSAGLAGGNEQFF. The CDR3 DNA reads as TGTGCCAGCAGTGCCGGACTGGCGGGCGGGAATGAGCAGTTCTTC.

The CDR3 here is CASSYIPSGASGANVLTF. CDR3 bases: TGTGCCAGCAGTTACATCCCTTCCGGGGCCTCTGGGGCCAACGTCCTGACTTTC. The V gene is TRBV6-5, the J gene TRBJ2-6; D possibly uses TRBD1 or TRBD2 (5 bases each). V shed 2 bases and J shed 0 bases, with 14 bases lying between them. The CDR3 length is 18 residues. Per the germline V gene, CDR1 is MNHEY and CDR2 is SVGAGI.

This clonotype was found a few times. V is TRBV20-1 and J is TRBJ2-7; 10 bases fit TRBD2. From germline, CDR1 is DFQATT and CDR2 SNEGSKA (reference sequence). The J segment lost 5 bases and the V segment lost 2 bases, leaving 9 bases of the junction unmatched. This CDR3 contains 15 residues. The CDR3 DNA sequence: TGCAGTGCTAGAAGCGCCCTAGCGGGAGTTCACGAGCAGTACTTC. Residues: CSARSALAGVHEQYF.

The chain employs TRBV6-6 and TRBJ2-3; D possibly uses TRBD1 or TRBD2 (5 bases each). This CDR3 comprises 16 residues. V shed 2 bases and J shed 6 bases, with 18 bases lying between them. From germline, CDR1 is MNHNY and CDR2 SVGAGI (reference sequence). CDR3 region: CASSYPAGTSGDTQYF. CDR3 DNA: TGTGCCAGCAGTTACCCAGCCGGGACCTCAGGGGATACGCAGTATTTT.

Worth noting for this clonotype: Germline is not matched at one junction end, which may reflect a read error. V usage is TRBV27 and J usage is TRBJ2-7; TRBD1 aligns across 7 bases. The CDR3 has 15 residues. Germline-derived CDR1 and CDR2 are MNHEY and SMNVEV (reference sequence). The CDR3 DNA is TGTGCCGGCAGTTTATCGACAGGGAGTAGCTACGAGCAGTACTTC. Its translation: CAGSLSTGSSYEQYF.

The V and J genes are TRBV20-1 and TRBJ2-4; no clear D gene. Germline V gene data show CDR1 as DFQATT and CDR2 as SNEGSKA (reference sequence). V was trimmed by 0 bases and J by 5 bases, leaving 8 bases between them. This CDR3 region has 13 residues. The CDR3 here is CSARDNLENIQYF. The CDR3 nucleotides read TGCAGTGCTAGAGATAATCTCGAAAACATTCAGTACTTC.

The rearrangement links TRBV15 to TRBJ1-5; D not resolved. Germline CDR1 reads LNHNV; CDR2 reads YYDKDF (reference sequence). Between the trimmed V and J ends, which lost 0 bases and 7 bases, there was a span of 4 bases. This CDR3 is 12 amino acids long. The CDR3 sequence: CATSRDEQPQHF. The CDR3 DNA is TGTGCCACCAGCAGAGATGAACAGCCCCAGCATTTT. Supplemented by reference TRBV15 and TRBJ1-5, the full variable domain reads DAMVIQNPRYQVTQFGKPVTLSCSQTLNHNVMYWYQQKSSQAPKLLFHYYDKDFNNEADTPDNFQSRRPNTSFCFLDIRSPGLGDTAMYLCATSRDEQPQHFGDGTRLSIL.

The V call is TRBV20-1, the J call TRBJ2-1, with 7 bases identical to TRBD1. The CDR3 sequence is 15 residues long. The V gene's germline CDR1 is DFQATT and CDR2 SNEGSKA (reference sequence). V dropped 6 bases and J dropped 0; count of bases not matched to a gene: 8. The CDR3 region is CSAPTGISSYNEQFF. CDR3 sequence (DNA): TGCAGTGCGCCGACAGGGATCAGCTCCTACAATGAGCAGTTCTTC.

In its sample, this clonotype was seen once. The chain links TRBV7-2 to TRBJ2-7; no clear D gene. The CDR3 length is 14 residues. V lost 5 bases and J lost 4, with 15 bases in between. Germline loops: CDR1 SGHTA, CDR2 FQGNSA. The chain's CDR3 is CASSPPAGRYEQYF. The CDR3 coding sequence is TGTGCCAGCAGCCCGCCAGCTGGCAGATACGAGCAGTACTTC.

This clonotype has just a few counts. At one boundary the junction diverges from the germline segment, which might be a read error. V gene TRBV29-1 combines with J gene TRBJ2-7; possible D gene TRBD1, 5 bases. The CDR3 loop spans 13 amino acids. The germline V gene encodes CDR1 SQVTM and CDR2 ANQGSEA. CDR3 sequence (DNA): TGCAGCGTCGAAGGGGTAGGGTCCTACGAGCAGTACTTC. Protein: CSVEGVGSYEQYF.

This clonotype has more than one count but fewer than ten. The chain has TRBV12-3 or TRBV12-4 and TRBJ2-7; 9 nucleotides line up with TRBD1. The V segment lost 6 bases and the J segment 3 bases; nucleotides outside the gene matches: 6. There are 14 residues in the CDR3. CDR3 DNA: TGTGCCAGCAGCTCAGAGGGACAGGGCTACGAGCAGTACTTC. This translates into CASSSEGQGYEQYF.

The V call is TRBV7-9, the J call TRBJ2-5; possible D gene TRBD1, 6 bases. Germline V gene lookup returns CDR1 SEHNR and CDR2 FQNEAQ (reference sequence). V dropped 3 bases and J dropped 1 base, with 12 bases sitting between them. The CDR3 sequence is 15 residues long. CDR3 in amino acids: CASSFTQGRQETQYF. CDR3 bases: TGTGCCAGCAGCTTCACTCAGGGGCGCCAAGAGACCCAGTACTTC. The entire variable domain, with the rest obtained from reference TRBV7-9 and TRBJ2-5, is as follows: DTGVSQNPRHKITKRGQNVTFRCDPISEHNRLYWYRQTLGQGPEFLTYFQNEAQLEKSRLLSDRFSAERPKGSFSTLEIQRTEQGDSAMYLCASSFTQGRQETQYFGPGTRLLVL.

This chain uses TRBV20-1 with TRBJ2-7; 13 nucleotides agree with TRBD2. The J call may be incorrect, as the DNA end agrees better with TRBJ2-1. The CDR3 extends over 14 amino acids. The germline CDR1 and CDR2 sequences are DFQATT and SNEGSKA (reference sequence). Here the CDR3 reads CSAPLAGGSSEQFF. DNA of the CDR3: TGCAGTGCCCCACTAGCGGGGGGGTCTAGTGAGCAGTTCTTC.

The chain carries TRBV3-1 and TRBJ2-1; TRBD2 agrees at 9 bases. The CDR3 extends over 16 amino acids. Germline V gene lookup returns CDR1 LGHDT and CDR2 YNNKEL (reference sequence). With V trimmed by 6 bases and J by 2 bases, 8 bases remained unmatched. The CDR3 reads CASRPMGGGAYNEQFF. CDR3 coding DNA: TGTGCCAGCAGACCGATGGGCGGGGGGGCCTACAATGAGCAGTTCTTC.

V is TRBV11-2 and J is TRBJ2-1, with 8 bases aligning to TRBD2. The CDR3 has 14 residues. Germline CDR1 SGHAT, CDR2 FQNNGV. V was clipped by 4 bases and J by 8 bases; unmatched bases: 7. The CDR3: CASSSGLVPYEQFF. CDR3 DNA sequence: TGTGCCAGCAGCTCGGGACTAGTTCCCTATGAGCAGTTCTTC.